These T cell receptor beta chains were read from a single sample in a study of T cells in Graves' hyperthyroidism and ophthalmopathy. In TCRdb, the multiplex PCR reads were re-called with MiXCR into one record per CDR3 protein. Here the sample spans 550,000 to 800,000 distinct CDR3 sequences, 17% being singletons. The sequenced material came from blood. The receptors originated from a middle-aged man with Graves' hyperthyroidism. Each CDR3 is given with its conserved first and last residue. A D gene is named only where the DNA matches it firmly. Clone size is shown for a subset of rows, as once, few, many or a class of expanded clone.

j_call clone_size d_call v_call cdr3_nt cdr3_aa
TRBJ2-2 . . TRBV2 TGTGCCAGCAGGAGGGGGATCGGGAACACCGGGGAGCTGTTTTTT CASRRGIGNTGELFF
TRBJ2-1 . TRBD2 TRBV19 TGTGCCAGTAGTCCTTTAGCGGGATTAGTCCATGAGCAGTTCTTC CASSPLAGLVHEQFF
TRBJ2-7 . . TRBV9 TGTGCCAGCAGCGTAGGGGCTTTGGCAGCGGAGTACCACGAGCAGTACTTC CASSVGALAAEYHEQYF
TRBJ2-3 many . TRBV11-2 TGTGCCAGCAGCTTAGGTAGCGGAGGAGGCACAGATACGCAGTATTTT CASSLGSGGGTDTQYF
TRBJ1-5 many . TRBV2 TGTGCCAGCAGACCAACAAGTTATAGCAATCAGCCCCAGCATTTT CASRPTSYSNQPQHF
TRBJ1-3 . . TRBV30 TGTGCCTGGAGTCCCCAGGGAAGAAACACCATATATTTT CAWSPQGRNTIYF
TRBJ2-2 few . TRBV24-1 TGTGCCACCAGTGACCCGGGACCTTCCCTGGTCCCCGGGGAGCTGTTTTTT CATSDPGPSLVPGELFF
TRBJ1-5 . . TRBV7-8 TGTGCCGGCAGCTTAACCAGGGGCAATCAGCCCCAGCATTTT CAGSLTRGNQPQHF
TRBJ2-1 few . TRBV14 TGTGCCAGCAGCCAAGATGGACGTAACAATGAGCAGTTCTTC CASSQDGRNNEQFF
TRBJ2-1 many TRBD2 TRBV3-1 TGTGCCAGTCGGCCGGGACTAGCGGGAGGGCACAATGAGCAGTTCTTC CASRPGLAGGHNEQFF
TRBJ1-2 many . TRBV2 TGTGCCAGCAATCCCTATGGCTACACCTTC CASNPYGYTF
TRBJ2-7 many . TRBV5-1 TGCGCCAGCAGCGTCTCCGGACAGGCGGGGGCCTACGAGCAGTACTTC CASSVSGQAGAYEQYF
TRBJ2-7 . . TRBV11-2 TGTGCCAGCAGCCAAGATCCCCTCCCTAGCGAGCAGTACTTC CASSQDPLPSEQYF
TRBJ1-1 few . TRBV20-1 TGCAGTGCTTTGCGTTTGGGGACACTCAACACTGAAGCTTTCTTT CSALRLGTLNTEAFF
TRBJ2-2 . . TRBV20-1 TGCAGTGCTAGTTGGAGGGAGGACTACACCGGGGAGCTGTTTTTT CSASWREDYTGELFF
TRBJ2-4 few . TRBV30 TGTGCCTGGAGTTACCGGGACATCGTCATTCAGTACTTC CAWSYRDIVIQYF
TRBJ1-2 . . TRBV27 TGTGCCAGCAGGGGAGCAGGCGTTATCTATGGCTACACCTTC CASRGAGVIYGYTF
TRBJ2-1 few TRBD2 TRBV12-3/TRBV12-4 TGTGCCAGCAGTTTAAGGTACCAGCGGGAGTTCTCCTACAATGAGCAGTTCTTC CASSLRYQREFSYNEQFF
TRBJ2-4 . . TRBV5-6 TGTGCCAGCAGTCCGTTCAGGGAAGGGGAGAACATTCAGTACTTC CASSPFREGENIQYF
TRBJ2-3 many . TRBV7-9 TGTGCCAGCAGCCAAGGGGGAGGGCCCACAGATACGCAGTATTTT CASSQGGGPTDTQYF
TRBJ1-4 few TRBD1 TRBV6-1 TGTGCCAGCTTAGGACAGGGGGCGATCGAAAAACTGTTTTTT CASLGQGAIEKLFF
TRBJ2-7 many TRBD2 TRBV6-1 TGTGCCAGCAGTACCCCGACTAGCGGGAGGCCTTACGAGCAGTACTTC CASSTPTSGRPYEQYF
TRBJ1-1 many . TRBV7-9 TGTGCCAGCAGCTTAGCGGGGGGGCGGATCTACACTGAAGCTTTCTTT CASSLAGGRIYTEAFF
TRBJ2-7 . TRBD2 TRBV6-2/TRBV6-3 TGTGCCAGCAGTTACGTGGCTAGCGGGACCTACGAGCAGTACTTC CASSYVASGTYEQYF
TRBJ2-2 many TRBD1 TRBV24-1 TGTGCCACCAGTGAACCCTGGACAGGGGCGAACACCGGGGAGCTGTTTTTT CATSEPWTGANTGELFF
TRBJ2-2 . TRBD2 TRBV10-3 TGTGCCATCAGTGAATTTGGCGCTAGCGGGAGACGGGTCGCCGGGGAGCTGTTTTTT CAISEFGASGRRVAGELFF
TRBJ2-7 few TRBD2 TRBV20-1 TGCAGTGCTAGAGTCGGGGGAGGGGACTACGAGCAGTACTTC CSARVGGGDYEQYF
TRBJ1-4 . . TRBV5-1 TGCGCCAGCAGCTTGGATGGCCAGTATAATGAAAAACTGTTTTTT CASSLDGQYNEKLFF
TRBJ2-1 few . TRBV18 TGTGCCAGCTCACCACCATCGGTAAACAATGAGCAGTTCTTC CASSPPSVNNEQFF
TRBJ2-7 . . TRBV6-1 TGTGCCAGCAGTACCCAAGGGACTCCACCCTACGAGCAGTACTTC CASSTQGTPPYEQYF
TRBJ2-2 many . TRBV20-1 TGCAGTGCTAGAGATCCAGGGTCCGGGGAGCTGTTTTTT CSARDPGSGELFF
TRBJ1-5 few . TRBV18 TGTGCCAGCTCACCAATGGAAGCGGGCAATCAGCCCCAGCATTTT CASSPMEAGNQPQHF
TRBJ2-3 . TRBD1 TRBV11-2 TGTGCCAGTAGACAGGGGAGGTGGACAGATACGCAGTATTTT CASRQGRWTDTQYF
TRBJ2-1 many . TRBV20-1 TGCAGTGCGGCGGGGAGCTCCTACAATGAGCAGTTCTTC CSAAGSSYNEQFF
TRBJ1-3 few . TRBV28 TGTGCCAGCAATGTGCAGGGAAGCTCTGGAAACACCATATATTTT CASNVQGSSGNTIYF
TRBJ2-7 . . TRBV19 TGTGCCAGTAGTATGTTATCAGGGCCCTACGAGCAGTACTTC CASSMLSGPYEQYF
TRBJ2-7 few . TRBV6-2/TRBV6-3 TGTGCCAGCAGTTCGGGACTTGCCTACGAGCAGCACTTC CASSSGLAYEQHF
TRBJ2-2 many . TRBV6-2/TRBV6-3 TGTGCCAGCAGTCCCAGGGGGAACACCGGGGAGCTGTTTTTT CASSPRGNTGELFF
TRBJ2-3 . TRBD2 TRBV6-1 TGTGCCAGCAGTCGACTAGCGGGGGGAATCACAGATACGCAGTATTTT CASSRLAGGITDTQYF
TRBJ2-1 few . TRBV7-9 TGTGCCAGCAACTTCGGAGGGCCCTCGACGCATGAGCAGTTCTTC CASNFGGPSTHEQFF
TRBJ2-1 many TRBD2 TRBV24-1 TGTGCCACCAGCGGGACTAGCGGGGCTTACAATGAGCAGTTCTTC CATSGTSGAYNEQFF
TRBJ2-1 few . TRBV28 TGTGCCAGCAGTTTGAGTGGGCAGGGTAACAATGAGCAGTTCTTC CASSLSGQGNNEQFF
TRBJ2-3 . TRBD2 TRBV20-1 TGCAGTGCCCGAACGTCTAGCGGGACCCCTAGCACAGATACGCAGTATTTT CSARTSSGTPSTDTQYF
TRBJ2-3 many . TRBV11-2 TGTGCCAGCAGCTGGAATGGTGCGCAGTATTTT CASSWNGAQYF